This TCR beta chain was documented in a study of blood T cell repertoires in COVID-19. Overall study context: Samples representing acute and convalescent COVID-19 were sourced from the United States, Italy and Spain. Sample material is recorded as cDNA or gDNA derived from T cells, B-cell-depleted T cells, or PBMCs.

The authors' processing: Reference gene primer amplification yielded estimated nucleated cell counts. Libraries were prepared by immunoSEQ multiplex PCR; TCRdb keeps only in-frame clonotypes and omits some of them. V and J calls and clone size are those listed in that table; D and trimming were worked out from the DNA. This table holds approximately 58,000 clones, approximately 80% found once. The sequence came from a woman aged 55 to 70 with acute or convalescent COVID-19. Sequenced: peripheral blood.

Here the CDR3 DNA reads TGTGCCAGCTCACCAAAGACAGGGGGGAGTTCACCCCTCCACTTT. Its translation: CASSPKTGGSSPLHF. The genes are TRBV18 and TRBJ1-6; 9 nucleotides align to TRBD1. V shed 2 bases, J shed 9 bases, and the junction held 5 bases outside the gene matches. CDR3 length: 15 amino acids. The germline V gene encodes CDR1 KGHSH and CDR2 LQKENI.